The entry below gives a single T cell receptor (beta chain) sequence along with its context. Its cognate antigen is unknown. This record comes from a study of OX40 agonist ivuxolimab in advanced cancers. Background on the study: Among those enrolled, mean age was 60 years (range roughly 20 to 85) and 75% to 85% were male. General observations from the study: Some of the lowest clonal expansion was seen in partial responders at 0.1-3.0 mg/kg. Averaged across samples, CD8+ T cells carried more expanded clones than CD4+ did. Clonal expansion by week 6 occurred in CD4+ and CD8+ blood T cells (at 0.1 to 3.0 mg/kg).

Trimming removed 8 bases from V and 11 bases from J, with 18 bases in between. The CDR3 is made up of 12 amino acids. Germline assignment: CDR1 MNHEY and CDR2 SVGAGI. The table came from immunoSEQ multiplex PCR; TCRdb's copy has only in-frame clones and leaves some out. The repertoire holds approximately 65,000 clones, with 80% to 90% as singletons. The material was CD4+ or CD8+ T cells sorted from blood, obtained in a trial of the OX40 agonist ivuxolimab. The sequence derives from an adult with an advanced solid tumor such as melanoma, head and neck, liver or kidney cancer. The chain links TRBV6-5 to TRBJ1-1; a weak D match, TRBD1 (5 bases). The CDR3 loop is CASSLRGDRAFF. As DNA, the CDR3 is TGTGCCAGCTCGCTTAGGGGTGATCGGGCTTTCTTT.